This T cell receptor (beta chain) is drawn from a study of blood T cell repertoires in COVID-19. Study in general: The United States, Italy and Spain supplied acute and convalescent COVID-19 samples. In each case, the material was cDNA or gDNA derived from T cells, B-cell-depleted T cells, or PBMCs.

In the authors' workflow: By means of reference gene primer amplification, nucleated cell counts were estimated. The method was immunoSEQ multiplex PCR; TCRdb's version includes in-frame clones alone and lacks a portion of them. D and trimming were read from the DNA, whereas the V and J calls and clone size are those reported in that table. The sample has about 260,000 clones, 88% seen once. Trimming stripped 3 bases from V and 0 bases from J, with 9 bases between. The CDR3 runs 15 residues. The germline CDR1 and CDR2 sequences are KGHSH and LQKENI. This chain joins TRBV18 and TRBJ1-5; possibly TRBD1 for D (6 bases). The sequence was collected from a man aged 55 to 70 who had recovered from COVID-19. Sequenced material: peripheral blood. CDR3 sequence reads: CASSPTDSSNQPQHF. CDR3 coding DNA: TGTGCCAGCTCACCTACGGACAGTAGCAATCAGCCCCAGCATTTT. The entire variable domain, with the rest obtained from reference TRBV18 and TRBJ1-5, is as follows: NAGVMQNPRHLVRRRGQEARLRCSPMKGHSHVYWYRQLPEEGLKFMVYLQKENIIDESGMPKERFSAEFPKEGPSILRIQQVVRGDSAAYFCASSPTDSSNQPQHFGDGTRLSIL.